The TCR beta chain described here comes from a study of blood T cell repertoires in COVID-19. Study in general: In each case, the material was cDNA or gDNA derived from T cells, B-cell-depleted T cells, or PBMCs.

Libraries were prepared by immunoSEQ multiplex PCR; TCRdb keeps only in-frame clonotypes and omits some of them. The table shows a few hundred thousand clones, with around nine tenths occurring only once. Trimming left V 2 bases short and J 8 bases short, with 9 bases between. This CDR3 is 12 amino acids long. Germline V gene data show CDR1 as KGHSH and CDR2 as LQKENI. The clonotype was recovered from a woman younger than 45 who had recovered from COVID-19. The sample taken for sequencing was PBMCs or T cells enriched from blood (not recorded which). This chain links TRBV18 with TRBJ1-2; possible D gene TRBD1, 5 bases. CDR3 nucleotide sequence: TGTGCCAGCTCACCAGGGGCGGAAGGCTACACCTTC. Encoded protein: CASSPGAEGYTF.